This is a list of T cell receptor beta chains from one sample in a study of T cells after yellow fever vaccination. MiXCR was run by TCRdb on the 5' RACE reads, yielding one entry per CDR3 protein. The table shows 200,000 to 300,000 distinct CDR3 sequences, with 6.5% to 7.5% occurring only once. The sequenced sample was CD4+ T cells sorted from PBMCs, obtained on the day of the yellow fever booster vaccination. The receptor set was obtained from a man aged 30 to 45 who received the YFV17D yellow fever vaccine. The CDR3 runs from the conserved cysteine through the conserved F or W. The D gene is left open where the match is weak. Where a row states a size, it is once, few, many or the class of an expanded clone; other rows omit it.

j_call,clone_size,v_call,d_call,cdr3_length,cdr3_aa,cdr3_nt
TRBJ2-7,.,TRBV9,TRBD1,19,CASMVADRGFPGNSYEQYF,TGTGCCAGCATGGTCGCCGACAGGGGGTTCCCTGGGAACTCCTACGAGCAGTACTTC
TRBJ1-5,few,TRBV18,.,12,CASSPTRNEQHF,TGTGCCAGCTCACCGACGCGAAATGAACAGCATTTT
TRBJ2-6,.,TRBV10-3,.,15,CAISDGQTGANVLTF,TGTGCCATCAGTGATGGGCAAACCGGGGCCAACGTCCTGACTTTC
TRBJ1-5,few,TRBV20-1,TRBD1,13,CSARAQGNQPQHF,TGCAGTGCTAGGGCACAGGGGAATCAGCCCCAGCATTTT
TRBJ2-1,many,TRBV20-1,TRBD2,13,CSAVRDYHLEQFF,TGCAGTGCTGTCCGGGACTACCATTTGGAGCAGTTCTTC
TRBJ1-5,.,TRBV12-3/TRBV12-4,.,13,CASTTRAHQPQHF,TGTGCCAGCACCACTCGGGCCCATCAGCCCCAGCATTTT
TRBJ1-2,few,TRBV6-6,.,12,CASRAGKGGYTF,TGTGCCAGCAGGGCAGGAAAGGGGGGCTACACCTTC
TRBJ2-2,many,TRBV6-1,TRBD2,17,CASSPGLAGAGGRELFF,TGTGCCAGCAGTCCCGGACTAGCGGGAGCCGGTGGTAGGGAGCTGTTTTTT
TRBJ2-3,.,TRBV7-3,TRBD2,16,CASSLYGTSGTDTQYF,TGTGCCAGCAGCTTATATGGGACTAGCGGCACAGATACGCAGTATTTT
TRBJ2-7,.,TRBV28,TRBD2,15,CASSLSLAGGYEQYF,TGTGCCAGCAGTTTGTCTCTAGCGGGCGGTTACGAGCAGTACTTC
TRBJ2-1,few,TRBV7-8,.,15,CAIRPGRGSYNEQFF,TGTGCCATCCGTCCCGGGAGAGGTTCCTACAATGAGCAGTTCTTC
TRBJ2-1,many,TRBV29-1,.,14,CSVRESGPINEQFF,TGCAGCGTCCGGGAGAGCGGGCCAATCAATGAGCAGTTCTTC
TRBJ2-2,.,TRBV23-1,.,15,CASSRVGGRAGELFF,TGCGCCAGCAGTAGAGTCGGGGGGCGAGCCGGGGAGCTGTTTTTT
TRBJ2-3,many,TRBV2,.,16,CASSEEQGTSTDTQYF,TGTGCCAGCAGTGAAGAACAGGGAACTAGCACAGATACGCAGTATTTT
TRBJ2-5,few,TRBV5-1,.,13,CASSFPSRETQYF,TGCGCCAGCAGCTTCCCCAGTCGGGAGACCCAGTACTTC
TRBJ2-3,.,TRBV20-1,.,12,CSAKYTTDTQYF,TGCAGTGCTAAGTATACCACAGATACGCAGTATTTT
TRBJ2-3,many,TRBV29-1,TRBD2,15,CSVAAIAGGTDTQYF,TGCAGCGTGGCAGCTATAGCGGGCGGCACAGATACGCAGTATTTT
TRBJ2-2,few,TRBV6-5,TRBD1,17,CASRLRTGTANTGELFF,TGTGCCAGCAGATTACGTACCGGGACAGCGAACACCGGGGAGCTGTTTTTT
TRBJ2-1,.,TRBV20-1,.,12,CSARAIGDKQFF,TGCAGTGCTAGAGCTATCGGAGATAAGCAGTTCTTC
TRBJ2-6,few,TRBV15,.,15,CATSRAGSGANVLTF,TGTGCCACCAGCAGAGCGGGGTCTGGGGCCAACGTCCTGACTTTC
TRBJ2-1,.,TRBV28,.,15,CASSFAGGGGDEQFF,TGTGCCAGCAGCTTTGCGGGAGGAGGGGGCGATGAGCAGTTCTTC
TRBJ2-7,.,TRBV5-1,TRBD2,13,CASSTGLAGGRYF,TGCGCCAGCAGCACGGGACTAGCGGGAGGAAGGTACTTC
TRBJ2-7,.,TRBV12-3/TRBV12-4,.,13,CASSFYRRSEQYF,TGTGCCAGCAGTTTCTACAGGCGCTCCGAGCAGTACTTC
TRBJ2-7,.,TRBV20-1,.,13,CSAIGRLHYEQYF,TGCAGTGCTATAGGAAGACTCCACTACGAGCAGTACTTC
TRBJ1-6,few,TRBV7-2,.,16,CASSPSWGLLNSPLHF,TGTGCCAGCAGCCCTTCTTGGGGGCTGCTTAATTCACCCCTCCACTTT
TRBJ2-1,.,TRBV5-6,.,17,CASSERGGTITYNEQFF,TGTGCCAGCAGCGAAAGGGGTGGGACGATAACCTACAATGAGCAGTTCTTC
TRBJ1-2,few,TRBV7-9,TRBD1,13,CASSSTGDHGYTF,TGTGCCAGCAGCTCGACAGGGGACCATGGCTACACCTTC
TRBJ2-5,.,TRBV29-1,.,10,CSGGEETQYF,TGCAGCGGAGGGGAAGAGACCCAGTACTTC
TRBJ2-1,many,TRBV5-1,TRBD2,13,CASRSSGTYEQFF,TGCGCCAGCAGGTCTAGCGGGACATATGAGCAGTTCTTC
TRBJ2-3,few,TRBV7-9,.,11,CASRIGDTQYF,TGTGCCAGCAGAATCGGAGATACGCAGTATTTT
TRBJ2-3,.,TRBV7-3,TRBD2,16,CASSLNLAGVSDTQYF,TGTGCCAGCAGCTTAAATCTAGCGGGAGTGTCAGATACGCAGTATTTT
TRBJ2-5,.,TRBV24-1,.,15,CATSDSRGQQETQYF,TGTGCCACCAGTGATTCGCGGGGACAGCAAGAGACCCAGTACTTC
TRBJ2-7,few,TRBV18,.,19,CASSPLSWALAGRGYEQYF,TGTGCCAGCTCACCGTTGTCTTGGGCCCTGGCCGGTAGGGGCTACGAGCAGTACTTC
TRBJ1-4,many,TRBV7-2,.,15,CASSLVMVPNEKLFF,TGTGCCAGCAGCTTAGTAATGGTCCCTAATGAAAAACTGTTTTTT
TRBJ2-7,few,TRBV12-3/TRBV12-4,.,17,CASSLGTLARSFLEQYF,TGTGCCAGCAGTTTAGGGACCCTAGCGAGGTCCTTTCTCGAGCAGTACTTC
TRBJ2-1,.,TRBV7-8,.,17,CASSLEARVSSYNEQFF,TGTGCCAGCAGCTTAGAGGCGCGGGTCTCCTCCTACAATGAGCAGTTCTTC
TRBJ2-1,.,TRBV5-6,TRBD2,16,CASSRGLAGDNNEQFF,TGTGCCAGCAGCCGAGGACTAGCGGGAGATAACAATGAGCAGTTCTTC
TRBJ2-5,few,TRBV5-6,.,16,CASSQTPKSGFETQYF,TGTGCCAGCAGCCAAACCCCGAAAAGCGGATTTGAGACCCAGTACTTC
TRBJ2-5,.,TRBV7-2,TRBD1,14,CASSTGGARETQYF,TGTGCCAGCAGTACAGGGGGCGCGAGGGAGACCCAGTACTTC
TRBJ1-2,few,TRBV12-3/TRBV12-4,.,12,CASSLETYGYTF,TGTGCCAGCAGTTTAGAAACCTATGGCTACACCTTC